A selection of T cell receptor beta chains follows, all from one sample in a study of response to subunit inactivated influenza vaccine. TCRdb ran MiXCR on the RT-PCR reads and lists one entry per CDR3 protein. The table records 450,000 to 600,000 distinct CDR3 sequences, approximately 6.9% of them present only once. Sequences were derived from PBMCs from blood, sampled around 25 months after vaccination. The source is a man between 50 and 75 years old who received an inactivated influenza vaccine. Both conserved end residues are part of each CDR3. A D gene is named only where the DNA matches it firmly. Expanded clones are given a class, and other clones once, few, many or no size at all.

CASSAGQHYGHTF | TGCGCCAGCAGCGCGGGACAGCACTATGGCCACACCTTC | TRBJ1-2 | NA | TRBD1 | TRBV5-1
CASSSGMGEYGELFF | TGCGCCAGCAGCTCTGGTATGGGGGAGTACGGGGAGCTGTTTTTT | TRBJ2-2 | many | NA | TRBV5-1
CASSLEEKAEQFF | TGCGCCAGCAGCTTGGAGGAGAAAGCGGAGCAGTTCTTC | TRBJ2-1 | many | NA | TRBV5-1
CAGSTGQTGIETQYF | TGTGCCGGATCAACTGGACAGACGGGAATTGAGACCCAGTACTTC | TRBJ2-5 | NA | NA | TRBV28
CASEGDSYTDTQYF | TGTGCCAGCGAGGGGGATTCCTACACAGATACGCAGTATTTT | TRBJ2-3 | NA | NA | TRBV6-2/TRBV6-3
CASSLTSGSSEQFF | TGTGCCAGCAGCCTTACTAGCGGGAGTAGTGAGCAGTTCTTC | TRBJ2-1 | NA | TRBD2 | TRBV4-2
CASSQVAQSSYNEQFF | TGTGCCAGCAGCCAAGTCGCACAAAGCTCCTACAATGAGCAGTTCTTC | TRBJ2-1 | many | NA | TRBV4-2
CASSYAKTNEQFF | TGTGCCAGCAGTTATGCGAAGACCAATGAGCAGTTCTTC | TRBJ2-1 | many | NA | TRBV28
CSARARDSYNEQFF | TGCAGTGCTAGGGCCCGGGACAGCTACAATGAGCAGTTCTTC | TRBJ2-1 | few | TRBD1 | TRBV20-1
CASSGGRGNPFQETQYF | TGTGCCAGCTCAGGGGGAAGAGGGAACCCTTTCCAAGAGACCCAGTACTTC | TRBJ2-5 | NA | TRBD1 | TRBV9
CASSLGGGFNSPLHF | TGTGCCAGCAGTTTAGGCGGGGGTTTTAATTCACCCCTCCACTTT | TRBJ1-6 | few | NA | TRBV12-3/TRBV12-4
CASSPGTRRDGAKNIQYF | TGTGCCAGCAGCCCCGGGACGAGGAGGGACGGAGCCAAAAACATTCAGTACTTC | TRBJ2-4 | few | NA | TRBV11-1
CASSPRGGSGNTIYF | TGTGCCAGCAGCCCACGTGGGGGCTCTGGAAACACCATATATTTT | TRBJ1-3 | many | NA | TRBV7-2
CASSPPTGSAETQYF | TGCGCCAGCAGCCCGCCGACCGGGTCAGCGGAGACCCAGTACTTC | TRBJ2-5 | few | NA | TRBV5-1
CSARDYRELAGGQYAEQYF | TGCAGTGCTAGAGACTATAGGGAGCTAGCGGGGGGTCAGTACGCGGAGCAGTACTTC | TRBJ2-7 | many | TRBD2 | TRBV20-1
CASSPGETITETQYF | TGTGCCAGCAGTCCGGGAGAGACAATTACAGAGACCCAGTACTTC | TRBJ2-5 | few | NA | TRBV2
CASSYWTASYEQYF | TGCGCCAGCAGCTACTGGACAGCCTCCTACGAGCAGTACTTC | TRBJ2-7 | NA | NA | TRBV5-1
CASNDRGHQPQHF | TGTGCCAGCAATGACAGGGGGCATCAGCCCCAGCATTTT | TRBJ1-5 | few | TRBD1 | TRBV2
CASSPREPYEQYF | TGTGCCAGCAGCCCACGGGAACCCTACGAGCAGTACTTC | TRBJ2-7 | NA | NA | TRBV7-8
CSVHPGGRETQYF | TGCAGCGTTCACCCAGGGGGCAGAGAGACCCAGTACTTC | TRBJ2-5 | NA | TRBD1 | TRBV29-1
CASSPPSTREKLFF | TGTGCCAGCTCACCACCGTCGACTCGGGAAAAACTGTTTTTT | TRBJ1-4 | NA | NA | TRBV18
CSAPVPPGNTIYF | TGCAGTGCCCCTGTCCCTCCTGGAAACACCATATATTTT | TRBJ1-3 | many | NA | TRBV20-1
CASRTGTGNGYTF | TGTGCCAGCAGGACCGGGACAGGGAATGGCTACACCTTC | TRBJ1-2 | many | TRBD1 | TRBV7-9
CASSSKGTSFETQYF | TGTGCCAGCAGCAGCAAGGGGACTAGCTTCGAGACCCAGTACTTC | TRBJ2-5 | NA | TRBD2 | TRBV7-9
CASKRRYEQYF | TGTGCCAGCAAAAGGAGGTACGAGCAGTACTTC | TRBJ2-7 | many | NA | TRBV28
CASGDEGSYNEQFF | TGTGCCAGCGGGGACGAAGGCTCCTACAATGAGCAGTTCTTC | TRBJ2-1 | few | NA | TRBV28
CSAKGGRNSNQPQHF | TGCAGTGCAAAGGGGGGACGCAATAGCAATCAGCCCCAGCATTTT | TRBJ1-5 | NA | NA | TRBV20-1
CASSSGHYNEQFF | TGTGCCAGCAGCTCCGGACATTACAATGAGCAGTTCTTC | TRBJ2-1 | few | NA | TRBV7-6